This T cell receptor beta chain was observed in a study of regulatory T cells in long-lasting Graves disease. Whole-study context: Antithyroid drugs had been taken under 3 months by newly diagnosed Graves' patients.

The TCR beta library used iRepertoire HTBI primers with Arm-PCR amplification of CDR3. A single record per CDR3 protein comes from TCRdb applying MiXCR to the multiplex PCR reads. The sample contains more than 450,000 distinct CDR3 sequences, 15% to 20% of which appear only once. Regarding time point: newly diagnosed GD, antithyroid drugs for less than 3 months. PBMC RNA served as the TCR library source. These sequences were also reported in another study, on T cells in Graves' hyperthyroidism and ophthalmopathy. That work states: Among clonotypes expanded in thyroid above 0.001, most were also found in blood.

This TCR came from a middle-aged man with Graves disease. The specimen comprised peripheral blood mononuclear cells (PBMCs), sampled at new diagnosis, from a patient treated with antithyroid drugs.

This chain's CDR3 is CATSRDFGNTGELFF. The CDR3 DNA is TGTGCCACCAGCAGAGATTTTGGGAACACCGGGGAGCTGTTTTTT. This chain joins TRBV15 and TRBJ2-2; D is unresolved. The CDR3 covers 15 residues. CDR1 is LNHNV, CDR2 YYDKDF, per germline (reference sequence). The V and J ends lost 0 bases and 1 base respectively, with 6 bases between them.